The 26 T cell receptor beta chains below come from one sample, sequenced in a study of T cell responses to AZD1222 COVID-19 vaccine. TCRdb keeps only in-frame clones here, not all; method: immunoSEQ multiplex PCR. The data show 15,000 to 20,000 clones, roughly 90% seen once. Specimen: peripheral blood, collected 28 days after the second AZD1222 dose. These receptors were collected from an adult who received the AZD1222 COVID-19 vaccine.

This clone was observed a single time. The chain recombines TRBV27 with TRBJ1-2; TRBD1 might be the D (5 bases). Germline V CDR1 and CDR2: MNHEY, SMNVEV (reference sequence). The CDR3 consists of 14 residues. V was shortened by 5 bases and J by 8 bases, with 18 bases between the two germline ends. The CDR3 spells CASSRDGFLRGYTF. The CDR3, as DNA: TGTGCCAGCAGTCGGGACGGATTTTTGAGAGGCTACACCTTC.

The V call is TRBV5-1, the J call TRBJ2-5, with 9 bases that match TRBD1. CDR1 SGHRS and CDR2 YFSETQ come from the germline V gene. After removal of 2 bases from V and 4 bases from J, the junction contained 9 bases not matched to a gene. The CDR3 extends over 16 amino acids. CDR3 in amino acids: CASSLGDRVSSETQYF. The DNA for the CDR3 is TGCGCCAGCAGCTTAGGGGACAGGGTTTCTTCAGAGACCCAGTACTTC.

CDR3: CASSESPYEKLFF. In DNA form, the CDR3 reads TGTGCCAGCAGTGAGAGCCCTTATGAAAAACTGTTTTTT. J is TRBJ1-4 and V is TRBV6-1; D is unclear. The CDR3 sequence is 13 residues long. The ends were cut back, 3 bases at V and 6 bases at J, with 8 bases in the middle. Germline-derived CDR1 and CDR2 are MNHNS and SASEGT.

This clone was seen a single time. The chain employs TRBV5-4 and TRBJ1-1; TRBD1 matches 7 bases. Losses at the gene ends were 4 bases for V and 5 bases for J; bases not matched to a gene: 5. The CDR3 sequence is 13 residues long. Per germline, CDR1 SGHNT and CDR2 YYREEE (reference sequence). The CDR3 sequence is CASSRQGGTEAFF. The CDR3 DNA reads as TGTGCCAGCAGCAGACAGGGTGGTACTGAAGCTTTCTTT.

This clone was recorded only once. The gene calls are TRBV19 and TRBJ2-6; unclear D gene. The CDR3 has 15 residues. V dropped 8 bases and J dropped 0 bases, with 11 bases sitting between them. Germline lookup yields CDR1 LNHDA and CDR2 SQIVND (reference sequence). CDR3 amino acids: CASAAVSSGANVLTF. For the CDR3, the DNA is TGTGCCAGTGCTGCGGTTTCCTCTGGGGCCAACGTCCTGACTTTC.

The J gene is TRBJ1-5, the V gene TRBV6-1; D is perhaps TRBD1 (6 bases). The V gene lost 3 bases and the J gene lost 7 bases, with 19 bases spanning the gap. The CDR3 is 16 residues long. Germline lookup yields CDR1 MNHNS and CDR2 SASEGT. CDR3 sequence reads: CASSDGGRFSRQPQHF. Written as DNA, the CDR3 is TGTGCCAGCAGTGATGGGGGGCGTTTTTCGAGGCAGCCCCAGCATTTT.

The CDR3 region is CASSSAGTNTGELFF. CDR3 in DNA: TGCGCCAGCAGCTCGGCAGGGACGAACACCGGGGAGCTGTTTTTT. This chain links TRBV5-1 with TRBJ2-2; D possibly corresponds to TRBD1 (5 bases). This CDR3 spans 15 amino acids. V shed 3 bases and J shed 0 bases, with 9 bases lying between them. Germline assignment: CDR1 SGHRS and CDR2 YFSETQ.

This clone turned up a few times. The chain employs TRBV6-6 and TRBJ2-5, with D possibly being TRBD1 (5 bases). Between the trimmed V and J ends, which lost 6 bases and 4 bases, there was a span of 9 bases. CDR1 and CDR2 from the germline V gene are MNHNY and SVGAGI (reference sequence). The CDR3 sequence is 12 residues long. Here the CDR3 reads CASSMGRETQYF. The CDR3 coding sequence is TGTGCCAGCAGCATGGGGCGAGAGACCCAGTACTTC.

V usage is TRBV28 and J usage is TRBJ2-3; D is perhaps TRBD2 (6 bases). Per germline, CDR1 MDHEN and CDR2 SYDVKM. V was cut by 1 base and J by 5 bases, with 10 bases left in between. The CDR3 loop spans 14 amino acids. CDR3 protein: CASSLSGELDTQYF. The CDR3 nucleotides read TGTGCCAGCAGTTTATCGGGGGAACTAGATACGCAGTATTTT.

V and J are TRBV10-3 and TRBJ1-5; possible D gene TRBD1, 6 bases. Between the trimmed V and J ends, which lost 6 bases and 1 base, there was a span of 10 bases. In germline, CDR1 is ENHRY, CDR2 SYGVKD. This CDR3 spans 14 amino acids. CDR3 DNA sequence: TGTGCCATCAGACGCGGGACAAGCAATCAGCCCCAGCATTTT. It specifies CAIRRGTSNQPQHF.

The chain couples TRBV5-5 to TRBJ1-3; TRBD1 aligns across 11 bases. Losses at the gene ends were 1 base for V and 8 bases for J; bases not matched to a gene: 5. The CDR3 runs 15 residues. Germline V gene sequence: CDR1 SGHKS, CDR2 YYEKEE (reference sequence). The CDR3 loop reads CASSLRTGGWDTIYF. The CDR3 nucleotides are TGTGCCAGCAGCTTGAGGACAGGGGGCTGGGACACCATATATTTT.

The chain employs TRBV5-1 and TRBJ1-6; no definite D call. Trimming stripped 1 base from V and 0 bases from J, with 8 bases between. The germline gives CDR1 SGHRS, CDR2 YFSETQ. The CDR3 covers 16 residues. The CDR3 loop is CASSLLASSYNSPLHF. The CDR3 coding sequence is TGCGCCAGCAGCTTGCTGGCCAGCTCCTATAATTCACCCCTCCACTTT.

The chain joins TRBV7-9 to TRBJ1-5, with D possibly TRBD1 on 5 matching bases. Looked up from germline, CDR1 is SEHNR and CDR2 is FQNEAQ (reference sequence). The CDR3 has 15 amino acids. V dropped 6 bases and J dropped 1 base, with 13 bases sitting between them. CDR3 DNA sequence: TGTGCCAGCAGTCCAGGGACGGCGAGCAATCAGCCCCAGCATTTT. This translates into CASSPGTASNQPQHF.

The rearrangement links TRBV7-6 to TRBJ1-3; D remains ambiguous. Trimming stripped 0 bases from V and 0 bases from J, with 9 bases between. CDR1 SGHVS and CDR2 FNYEAQ come from the germline V gene. The CDR3 has 16 amino acids. The chain's CDR3 is CASSLAIQHSGNTIYF. CDR3 coding DNA: TGTGCCAGCAGCTTAGCTATCCAGCACTCTGGAAACACCATATATTTT.

This chain connects TRBV7-6 to TRBJ2-7; 8 nucleotides agree with TRBD2. Trimming took 1 base from V and 6 from J; bases not matched to a gene: 8. Germline CDR1 and CDR2: SGHVS and FNYEAQ. This CDR3 has 15 residues. CDR3 in amino acids: CASSLVPAGVPEQYV. DNA of the CDR3: TGTGCCAGCAGCTTAGTCCCAGCGGGGGTTCCCGAGCAGTACGTC.

V gene TRBV6-2 or TRBV6-3 combines with J gene TRBJ2-5; either TRBD1 or TRBD2 may supply D (5 bases each). Germline values: CDR1 MNHEY, CDR2 SVGEGT. The CDR3 contains 14 residues. Trimming removed 6 bases at V and 2 bases at J, with 13 bases between. The CDR3 loop is CASSPYRTQETQYF. As DNA, the CDR3 is TGTGCCAGCAGCCCTTACAGGACTCAAGAGACCCAGTACTTC.

The rearrangement joins TRBV27 to TRBJ2-1; 10 bases are a match to TRBD2. Trimming at V came to 3 bases and at J to 5 bases, leaving 10 bases not matched to a gene. This CDR3 region has 17 residues. CDR1 is MNHEY, CDR2 SMNVEV, per germline (reference sequence). The DNA for the CDR3 is TGTGCCAGCAGTTTGAGAGCGGGAGGGCCCGAGAACAATGAGCAGTTCTTC. Protein sequence: CASSLRAGGPENNEQFF.

This chain uses TRBV12-3 or TRBV12-4 with TRBJ1-1; maybe TRBD1 (5 bases). This CDR3 contains 12 residues. V lost 8 bases to trimming and J lost 5 bases, with 12 bases between them. CDR3 in amino acids: CASALGETEAFF. The CDR3 DNA is TGTGCCAGCGCCCTGGGGGAAACTGAAGCTTTCTTT.

The chain employs TRBV6-6 and TRBJ2-7, with unresolved D. V dropped 0 bases and J dropped 3 bases, with 15 bases sitting between them. This CDR3 is 16 amino acids long. Germline V CDR1 and CDR2: MNHNY, SVGAGI (reference sequence). The CDR3 nucleotides read TGTGCCAGCAGTTACTCGCCAGCCACAGTAATCTACGAGCAGTACTTC. Translating it yields CASSYSPATVIYEQYF.

The chain recombines TRBV24-1 with TRBJ2-6; 7 bases fit TRBD1. The germline CDR1 and CDR2 sequences are KGHDR and SFDVKD. This CDR3 has 15 residues. After removal of 9 bases from V and 2 bases from J, the junction contained 6 bases not matched to a gene. CDR3 DNA: TGTGCCACCGGACCTACAGGGGCTGGGGCCAACGTCCTGACTTTC. This gives the protein CATGPTGAGANVLTF.

The V gene is TRBV6-5, the J gene TRBJ2-7; D unresolved. Trimming removed 6 bases from V and 3 bases from J, with 9 bases in between. CDR1 MNHEY and CDR2 SVGAGI come from the germline V gene. CDR3 size: 12 residues. The CDR3 nucleotides are TGTGCCAGCAGAAATCTTAACTACGAGCAGTACGTC. Encoded protein: CASRNLNYEQYV.

The V gene is TRBV6-5, the J gene TRBJ2-3; D gene uncertain. Deletions cut 7 bases from V and 2 bases from J, with 16 bases between. Per germline, CDR1 MNHEY and CDR2 SVGAGI. There are 15 residues in the CDR3. The CDR3 sequence is CASTGSLTYTDTQYF. The CDR3 region has the DNA TGTGCCAGCACTGGGTCTCTAACCTACACAGATACGCAGTATTTT.

V and J are TRBV6-5 and TRBJ1-2; D is unclear. The germline gives CDR1 MNHEY, CDR2 SVGAGI. The V end lost 6 bases, the J end lost 4 bases, and 18 bases lay between the germline ends. The CDR3 has 15 residues. CDR3: CASRTGYRERYGYTF. The CDR3 bases are TGTGCCAGCAGGACGGGGTATAGAGAACGCTATGGCTACACCTTC.

The chain uses TRBV2 and TRBJ1-5; D may be TRBD1 (6 bases). The CDR3 has 14 amino acids. Trimming stripped 0 bases from V and 5 bases from J, with 8 bases between. Germline V gene sequence: CDR1 SNHLY, CDR2 FYNNEI. CDR3 loop: CASSEANRDQPQHF. Here the CDR3 DNA reads TGTGCCAGCAGTGAAGCAAACAGGGATCAGCCCCAGCATTTT. The full variable domain, rest sourced from reference TRBV2 and TRBJ1-5, is EPEVTQTPSHQVTQMGQEVILRCVPISNHLYFYWYRQILGQKVEFLVSFYNNEISEKSEIFDDQFSVERPDGSNFTLKIRSTKLEDSAMYFCASSEANRDQPQHFGDGTRLSIL.

The V gene is TRBV11-1, the J gene TRBJ2-5; TRBD1 matches 7 bases. The germline CDR1 and CDR2 sequences are SGHAT and FQDESV (reference sequence). V trimming: 4 bases; J trimming: 3 bases; junction bases outside the gene matches: 5. This CDR3 spans 14 amino acids. The chain's CDR3 is CASSSRTGEETQYF. Written as DNA, the CDR3 is TGTGCCAGCAGCTCTCGGACAGGCGAAGAGACCCAGTACTTC.

The rearrangement links TRBV6-5 to TRBJ2-2, with D possibly matching TRBD2 (6 bases). The CDR3 loop spans 14 amino acids. Germline V gene lookup returns CDR1 MNHEY and CDR2 SVGAGI. Trimming cost V 10 bases and J 7 bases, with 19 bases left between them. The chain's CDR3 is CATPSVPAVGELFF. The CDR3 DNA follows: TGTGCCACCCCTAGCGTCCCGGCCGTCGGGGAGCTGTTTTTT.